These T cell receptor beta chains were read from a single sample in a study of blood T cells in healthy people across ages. A single record per CDR3 protein comes from TCRdb applying MiXCR to the 5' RACE reads. The sample has about 840,000 distinct CDR3 sequences, roughly 28% seen once. These data also formed part of another study, on T cells of mothers and their children.

Sequencing was carried out using blood. The receptors stem from a woman aged 40-49 years in good health. The CDR3 runs from the conserved cysteine through the conserved F or W. Fields, in order: J gene, clone size, D gene, V gene, CDR3 protein, CDR3 DNA. The D gene is left open where the match is weak. Rows may omit the clone size; those that give it use once, few, many or a size class.

TRBJ2-7 - - TRBV20-1 CSGGDPGSTGEQYF TGCAGTGGGGGGGACCCGGGATCCACCGGGGAGCAGTACTTC
TRBJ2-3 many - TRBV6-6 CAFGSSLDTQYF TGTGCCTTCGGGAGTAGTCTTGATACGCAGTATTTT
TRBJ1-2 - - TRBV7-2 CASSLDPSNYGYTF TGTGCCAGCAGCTTAGACCCATCCAACTATGGCTACACCTTC
TRBJ1-5 - - TRBV20-1 CSARDRSDQPQHF TGCAGTGCTAGAGATCGGAGCGATCAGCCCCAGCATTTT
TRBJ2-1 many - TRBV29-1 CSVEGGLGRGGRVDEQFF TGCAGCGTTGAAGGTGGCCTTGGAAGGGGCGGACGGGTTGATGAGCAGTTCTTC
TRBJ1-1 few - TRBV3-1 CASSPTEGDESFF TGTGCCAGCAGCCCGACGGAGGGAGATGAATCTTTCTTT
TRBJ2-1 - - TRBV5-1 CASSFRQFDEQFF TGCGCCAGCAGCTTCCGACAGTTCGATGAGCAGTTCTTC
TRBJ1-2 many - TRBV30 CAWRGESTNGYTF TGTGCCTGGAGGGGGGAATCGACGAATGGCTACACCTTC
TRBJ2-7 many - TRBV6-6 CASSTGQAPGEQYF TGTGCCAGCAGTACGGGGCAGGCCCCCGGTGAGCAGTACTTC
TRBJ2-3 few TRBD1 TRBV29-1 CSVWTGGITDTQYF TGCAGCGTTTGGACAGGGGGCATCACAGATACGCAGTATTTT
TRBJ1-2 - - TRBV7-8 CASSLTAGVRYGYTF TGTGCCAGCAGCCTTACGGCAGGGGTCCGCTATGGCTACACCTTC
TRBJ2-1 - - TRBV12-3/TRBV12-4 CASSFGGPSSYNEQFF TGTGCCAGCAGTTTCGGGGGCCCCAGCTCCTACAATGAGCAGTTCTTC
TRBJ2-7 - TRBD1 TRBV10-3 CAIMRGTEGYEQYF TGTGCCATCATGAGGGGGACAGAGGGCTACGAGCAGTACTTC
TRBJ2-2 - - TRBV6-6 CASSFVGTGELFF TGTGCCAGCAGCTTTGTCGGCACCGGGGAGCTGTTTTTT